Below are 6 T cell receptor beta chains sequenced from a single sample in a study of brain metastases from non-small cell lung cancer. TCRdb keeps only in-frame clones here, not all; method: immunoSEQ multiplex PCR. Of 4,500 to 6,000 clones in the sample, over 75% were seen once. The sample was primary lung tumor tissue. Receptors were obtained from a donor aged 40 or older with non-small cell lung cancer.

This clone was found a few times. This sequence joins TRBV20-1 and TRBJ1-2; D not certain. CDR1 DFQATT and CDR2 SNEGSKA come from the germline V gene (reference sequence). The CDR3 covers 11 residues. Trimming cost V 6 bases and J 2 bases, with 7 bases left between them. DNA for the CDR3: TGCAGTGCCACTACGAACTATGGCTACACCTTC. It translates to CSATTNYGYTF.

This clone was recorded a few times. J is TRBJ1-2 and V is TRBV27; TRBD1 is a possible D gene (5 bases). This CDR3 region has 13 residues. Germline V gene data show CDR1 as MNHEY and CDR2 as SMNVEV (reference sequence). V lost 6 bases, J lost 4 bases, and 12 bases lay in between. CDR3: CASSVDRGYGYTF. The CDR3 DNA is TGTGCCAGCAGCGTCGACAGAGGCTATGGCTACACCTTC.

V usage is TRBV4-2 and J usage is TRBJ2-2; perhaps TRBD2 as D (6 bases). Between the trimmed V and J ends, which lost 0 bases and 5 bases, there was a span of 13 bases. CDR1 LGHNA and CDR2 YNFKEQ come from the germline V gene. The CDR3 has 16 residues. The CDR3, as DNA: TGTGCCAGCAGCCAAGACGTGGGGGGAAAAACCGGGGAGCTGTTTTTT. Its translation: CASSQDVGGKTGELFF.

This chain links TRBV5-1 with TRBJ2-2; 9 bases match TRBD2. The CDR3 consists of 18 residues. V gave up 4 bases and J gave up 5 bases; unmatched junction bases: 15. From germline, CDR1 is SGHRS and CDR2 YFSETQ. The CDR3 spells CASSPQAGGRGKTGELFF. CDR3 nucleotide sequence: TGCGCCAGCAGCCCCCAAGCGGGAGGACGAGGAAAAACCGGGGAGCTGTTTTTT.

The chain recombines TRBV15 with TRBJ1-5; D is undetermined. Between the trimmed V and J ends, which lost 0 bases and 7 bases, there was a span of 4 bases. The CDR3 runs 12 residues. CDR1 and CDR2 from the germline V gene are LNHNV and YYDKDF (reference sequence). CDR3 nucleotides: TGTGCCACCAGCAGAGACCAGCAGCCCCAGCATTTT. The encoded protein is CATSRDQQPQHF. The full variable domain, its missing parts supplied by reference TRBV15 and TRBJ1-5, is DAMVIQNPRYQVTQFGKPVTLSCSQTLNHNVMYWYQQKSSQAPKLLFHYYDKDFNNEADTPDNFQSRRPNTSFCFLDIRSPGLGDTAMYLCATSRDQQPQHFGDGTRLSIL.

The genes are TRBV29-1 and TRBJ2-2, with TRBD2 matching over 7 bases. J was trimmed by 3 bases and V by 8 bases; bases with no gene match: 6. The CDR3 totals 13 residues. In germline, CDR1 is SQVTM, CDR2 ANQGSEA. CDR3 protein: CSLLRGDTGELFF. The CDR3 nucleotides are TGCAGCCTCCTCCGGGGGGACACCGGGGAGCTGTTTTTT.